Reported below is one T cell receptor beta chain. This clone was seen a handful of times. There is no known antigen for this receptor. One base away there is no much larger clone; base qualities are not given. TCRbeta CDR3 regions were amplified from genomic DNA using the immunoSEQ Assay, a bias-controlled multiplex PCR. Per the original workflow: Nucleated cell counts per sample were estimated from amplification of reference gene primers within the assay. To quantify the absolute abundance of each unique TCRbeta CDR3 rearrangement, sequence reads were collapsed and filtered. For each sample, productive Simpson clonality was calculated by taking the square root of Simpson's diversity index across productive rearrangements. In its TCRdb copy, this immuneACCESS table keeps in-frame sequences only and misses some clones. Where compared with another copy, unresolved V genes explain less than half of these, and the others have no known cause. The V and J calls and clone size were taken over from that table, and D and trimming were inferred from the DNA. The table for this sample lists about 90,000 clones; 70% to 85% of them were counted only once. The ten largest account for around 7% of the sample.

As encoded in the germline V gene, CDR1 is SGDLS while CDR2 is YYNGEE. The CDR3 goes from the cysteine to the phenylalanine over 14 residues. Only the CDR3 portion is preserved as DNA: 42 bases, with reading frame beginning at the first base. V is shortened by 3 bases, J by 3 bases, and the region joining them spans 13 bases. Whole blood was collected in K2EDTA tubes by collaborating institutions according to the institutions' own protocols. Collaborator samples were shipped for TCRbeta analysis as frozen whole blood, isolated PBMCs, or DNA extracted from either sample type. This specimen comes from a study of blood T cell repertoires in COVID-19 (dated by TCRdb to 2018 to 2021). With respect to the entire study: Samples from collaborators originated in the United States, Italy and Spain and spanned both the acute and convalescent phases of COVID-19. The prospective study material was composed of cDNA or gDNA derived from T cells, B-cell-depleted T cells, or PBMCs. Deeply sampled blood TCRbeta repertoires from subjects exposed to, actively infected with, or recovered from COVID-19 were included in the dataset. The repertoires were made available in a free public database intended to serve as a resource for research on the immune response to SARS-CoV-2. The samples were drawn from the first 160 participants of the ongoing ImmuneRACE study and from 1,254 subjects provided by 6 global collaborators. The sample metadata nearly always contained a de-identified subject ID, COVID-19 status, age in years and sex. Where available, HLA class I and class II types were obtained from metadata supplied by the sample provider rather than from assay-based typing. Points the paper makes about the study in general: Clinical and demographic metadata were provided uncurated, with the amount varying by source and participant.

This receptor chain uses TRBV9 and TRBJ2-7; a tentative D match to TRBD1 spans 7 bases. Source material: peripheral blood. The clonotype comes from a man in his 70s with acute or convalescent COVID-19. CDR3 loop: CASSGGDRDYEQYF. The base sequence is TGTGCCAGCAGCGGGGGGGACAGAGACTACGAGCAGTACTTC.